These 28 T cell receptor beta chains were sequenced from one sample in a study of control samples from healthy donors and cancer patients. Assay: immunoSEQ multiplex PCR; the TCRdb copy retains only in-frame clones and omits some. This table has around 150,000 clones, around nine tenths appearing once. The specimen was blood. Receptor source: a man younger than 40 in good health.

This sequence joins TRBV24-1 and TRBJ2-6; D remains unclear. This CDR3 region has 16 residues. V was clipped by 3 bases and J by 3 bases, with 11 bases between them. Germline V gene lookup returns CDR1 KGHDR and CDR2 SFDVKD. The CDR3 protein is CATSDRFVYGANVLTF. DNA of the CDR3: TGTGCCACCAGTGATCGATTCGTGTATGGGGCCAACGTCCTGACTTTC.

The CDR3 DNA follows: TGTGCCAGCAGTTTAACTCGAGATTACGAGCAGTACTTC. Amino acids: CASSLTRDYEQYF. The rearrangement links TRBV27 to TRBJ2-7; no definite D call. The germline V gene encodes CDR1 MNHEY and CDR2 SMNVEV (reference sequence). This CDR3 is 13 amino acids long. Between the trimmed V and J ends, which lost 2 bases and 4 bases, there was a span of 9 bases.

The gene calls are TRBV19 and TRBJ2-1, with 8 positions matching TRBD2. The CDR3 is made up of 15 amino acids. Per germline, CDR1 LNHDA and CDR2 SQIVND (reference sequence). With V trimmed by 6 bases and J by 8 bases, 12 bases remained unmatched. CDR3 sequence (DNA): TGTGCCAGTAGGGATACCGGGACTAGTTGGGATGAGCAGTTCTTC. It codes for CASRDTGTSWDEQFF.

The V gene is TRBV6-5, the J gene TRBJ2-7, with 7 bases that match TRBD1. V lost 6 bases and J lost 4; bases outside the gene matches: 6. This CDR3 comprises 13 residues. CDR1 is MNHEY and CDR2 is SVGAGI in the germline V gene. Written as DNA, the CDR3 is TGTGCCAGCAGGGAGACAGGGAAATACGAGCAGTACTTC. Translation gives CASRETGKYEQYF.

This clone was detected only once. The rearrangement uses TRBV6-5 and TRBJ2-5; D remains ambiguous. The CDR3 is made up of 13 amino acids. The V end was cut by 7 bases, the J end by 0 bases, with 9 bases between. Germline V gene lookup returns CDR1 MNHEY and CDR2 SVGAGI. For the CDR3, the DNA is TGTGCCAGCACGTTAGGGAACCAAGAGACCCAGTACTTC. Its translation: CASTLGNQETQYF.

The CDR3 region is CASSQEFRAEQYF. CDR3 DNA sequence: TGCGCCAGCAGCCAAGAATTCAGGGCCGAGCAGTACTTC. This chain links TRBV4-3 with TRBJ2-7, with D maybe TRBD1 (5 bases). Trimming removed 0 bases at V and 6 bases at J, with 9 bases between. From germline, CDR1 is LGHNA and CDR2 YSLEER. The CDR3 spans 13 residues.

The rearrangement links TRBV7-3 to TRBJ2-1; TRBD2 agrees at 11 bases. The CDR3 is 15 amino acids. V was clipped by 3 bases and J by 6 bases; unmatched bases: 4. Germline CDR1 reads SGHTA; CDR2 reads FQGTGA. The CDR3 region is CASSFLAGGLNEQFF. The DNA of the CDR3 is TGTGCCAGCAGCTTTCTAGCGGGGGGTCTCAATGAGCAGTTCTTC.

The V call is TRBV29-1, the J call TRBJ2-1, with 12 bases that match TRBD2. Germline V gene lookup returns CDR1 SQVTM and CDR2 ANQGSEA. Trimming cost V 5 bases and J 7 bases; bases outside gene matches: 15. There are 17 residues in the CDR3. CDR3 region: CSVKTPSLAGGLNEQFF. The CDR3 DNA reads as TGCAGCGTTAAAACCCCCAGTCTAGCGGGAGGGCTTAATGAGCAGTTCTTC.

CDR3 in amino acids: CASSLPQTSTDTQYF. CDR3 DNA: TGCGCCAGCAGCTTGCCTCAGACATCCACAGATACGCAGTATTTT. The chain recombines TRBV5-1 with TRBJ2-3, with D uncertain. This CDR3 has 15 residues. Germline V gene sequence: CDR1 SGHRS, CDR2 YFSETQ. The V gene lost 1 base and the J gene lost 2 bases, with 11 bases spanning the gap.

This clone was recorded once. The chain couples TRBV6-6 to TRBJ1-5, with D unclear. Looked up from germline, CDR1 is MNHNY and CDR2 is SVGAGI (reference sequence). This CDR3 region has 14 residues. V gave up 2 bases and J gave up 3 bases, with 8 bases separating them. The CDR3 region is CASSYERPNQPQHF. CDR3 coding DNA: TGTGCCAGCAGTTACGAACGGCCCAATCAGCCCCAGCATTTT.

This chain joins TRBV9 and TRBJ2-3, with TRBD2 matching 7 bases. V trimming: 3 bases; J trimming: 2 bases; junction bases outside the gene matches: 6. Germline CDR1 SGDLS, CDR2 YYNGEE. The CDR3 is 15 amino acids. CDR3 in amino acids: CASSGRDYNTDTQYF. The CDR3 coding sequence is TGTGCCAGCAGCGGCCGGGACTACAACACAGATACGCAGTATTTT.

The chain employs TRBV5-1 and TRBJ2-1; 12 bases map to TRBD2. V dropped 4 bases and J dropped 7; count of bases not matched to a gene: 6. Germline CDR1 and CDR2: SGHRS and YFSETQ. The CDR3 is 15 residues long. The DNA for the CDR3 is TGCGCCAGCAGCCTCCTAGCGGGAGGGCTAAATGAGCAGTTCTTC. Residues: CASSLLAGGLNEQFF.

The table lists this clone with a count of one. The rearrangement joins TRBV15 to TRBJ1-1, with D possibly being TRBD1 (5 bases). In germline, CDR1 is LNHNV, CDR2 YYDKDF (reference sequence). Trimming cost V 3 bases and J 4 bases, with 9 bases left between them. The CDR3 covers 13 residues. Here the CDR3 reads CATSSWGVTEAFF. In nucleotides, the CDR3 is TGTGCCACCAGCAGCTGGGGGGTCACTGAAGCTTTCTTT.

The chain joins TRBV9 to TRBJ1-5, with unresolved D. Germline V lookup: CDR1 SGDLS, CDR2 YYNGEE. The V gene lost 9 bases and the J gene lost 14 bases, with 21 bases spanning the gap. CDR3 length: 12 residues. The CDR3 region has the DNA TGTGCCAAACCCACGAAGGCGAGCTTTGAGCATTTT. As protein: CAKPTKASFEHF.

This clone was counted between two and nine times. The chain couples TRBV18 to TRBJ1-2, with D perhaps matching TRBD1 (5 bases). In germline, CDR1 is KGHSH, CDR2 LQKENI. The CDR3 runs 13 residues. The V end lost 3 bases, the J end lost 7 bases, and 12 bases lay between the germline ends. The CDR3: CASSPAIGTGYTF. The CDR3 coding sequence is TGTGCCAGCTCACCCGCCATCGGGACTGGCTACACCTTC.

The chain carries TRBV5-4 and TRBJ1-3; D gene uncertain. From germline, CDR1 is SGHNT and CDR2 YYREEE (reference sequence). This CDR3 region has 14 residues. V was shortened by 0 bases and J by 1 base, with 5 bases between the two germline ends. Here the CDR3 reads CASSLGGSGNTIYF. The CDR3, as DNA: TGTGCCAGCAGCTTGGGTGGGTCTGGAAACACCATATATTTT.

CDR3 region: CASSIGKSYEQYF. CDR3 sequence (DNA): TGTGCCAGTAGTATAGGCAAATCCTACGAGCAGTACTTC. The chain carries TRBV19 and TRBJ2-7; unclear D gene. CDR1 and CDR2 from the germline V gene are LNHDA and SQIVND (reference sequence). The CDR3 is made up of 13 amino acids. The V and J ends lost 1 base and 1 base respectively, with 5 bases between them. Supplemented by reference TRBV19 and TRBJ2-7, the full variable domain reads DGGITQSPKYLFRKEGQNVTLSCEQNLNHDAMYWYRQDPGQGLRLIYYSQIVNDFQKGDIAEGYSVSREKKESFPLTVTSAQKNPTAFYLCASSIGKSYEQYFGPGTRLTVT.

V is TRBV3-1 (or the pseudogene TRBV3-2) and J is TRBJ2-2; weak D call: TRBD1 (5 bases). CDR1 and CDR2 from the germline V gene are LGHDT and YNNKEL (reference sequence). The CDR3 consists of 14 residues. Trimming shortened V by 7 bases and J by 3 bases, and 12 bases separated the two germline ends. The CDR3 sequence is CASKHPRDTGELFF. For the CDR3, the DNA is TGTGCCAGCAAACATCCCAGGGACACCGGGGAGCTGTTTTTT.

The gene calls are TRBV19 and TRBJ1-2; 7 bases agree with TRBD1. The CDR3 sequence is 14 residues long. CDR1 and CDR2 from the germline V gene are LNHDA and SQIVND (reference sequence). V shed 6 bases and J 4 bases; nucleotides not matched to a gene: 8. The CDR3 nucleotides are TGTGCCAGTAGGAACTTAGGGGGCAGCTATGGCTACACCTTC. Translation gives CASRNLGGSYGYTF.

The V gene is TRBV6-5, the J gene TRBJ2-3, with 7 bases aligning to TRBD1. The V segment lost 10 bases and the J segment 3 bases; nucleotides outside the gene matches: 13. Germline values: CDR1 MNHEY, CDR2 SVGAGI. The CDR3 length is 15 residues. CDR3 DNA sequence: TGTGCCACCAGACCAGACAGGGTACCTACAGATACGCAGTATTTT. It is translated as CATRPDRVPTDTQYF.

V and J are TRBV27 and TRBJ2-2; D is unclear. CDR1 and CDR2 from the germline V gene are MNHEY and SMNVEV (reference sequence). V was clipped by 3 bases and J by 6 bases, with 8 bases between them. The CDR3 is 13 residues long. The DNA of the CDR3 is TGTGCCAGCAGTTTCCCCCGAGCCGGGGAGCTGTTTTTT. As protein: CASSFPRAGELFF.

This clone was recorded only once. The CDR3 DNA sequence: TGTGCCACCAGCAGAGAAGGGCTTACCTACGAGCAGTACTTC. Its protein is CATSREGLTYEQYF. The rearrangement uses TRBV15 and TRBJ2-7; D remains ambiguous. The CDR3 runs to 14 residues. The germline gives CDR1 LNHNV, CDR2 YYDKDF (reference sequence). The V end was cut by 0 bases, the J end by 2 bases, with 8 bases between.

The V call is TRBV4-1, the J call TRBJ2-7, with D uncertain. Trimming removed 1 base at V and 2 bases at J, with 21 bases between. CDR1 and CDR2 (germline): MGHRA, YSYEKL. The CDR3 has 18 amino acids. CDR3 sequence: CASSQGPQTSIRPYEQYF. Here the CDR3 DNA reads TGCGCCAGCAGCCAAGGCCCACAGACTTCAATTAGACCCTACGAGCAGTACTTC.

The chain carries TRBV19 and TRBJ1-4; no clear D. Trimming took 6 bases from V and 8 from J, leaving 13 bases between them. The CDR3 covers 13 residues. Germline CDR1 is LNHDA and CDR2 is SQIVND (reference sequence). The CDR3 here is CASSGSLKEKLFF. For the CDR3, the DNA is TGTGCCAGTAGCGGGAGCCTAAAGGAAAAACTGTTTTTT.

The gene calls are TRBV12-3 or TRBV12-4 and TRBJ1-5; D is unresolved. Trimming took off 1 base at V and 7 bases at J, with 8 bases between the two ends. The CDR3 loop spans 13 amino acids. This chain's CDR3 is CASSLGEGQPQHF. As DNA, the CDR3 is TGTGCCAGCAGTTTAGGTGAAGGACAGCCCCAGCATTTT.

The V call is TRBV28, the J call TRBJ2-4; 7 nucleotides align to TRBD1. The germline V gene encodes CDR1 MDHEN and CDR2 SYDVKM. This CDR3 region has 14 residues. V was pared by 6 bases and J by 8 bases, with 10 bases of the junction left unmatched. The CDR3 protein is CASSSTRGLDIQYF. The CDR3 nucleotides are TGTGCCAGCAGCAGCACTAGGGGGCTTGACATTCAGTACTTC.

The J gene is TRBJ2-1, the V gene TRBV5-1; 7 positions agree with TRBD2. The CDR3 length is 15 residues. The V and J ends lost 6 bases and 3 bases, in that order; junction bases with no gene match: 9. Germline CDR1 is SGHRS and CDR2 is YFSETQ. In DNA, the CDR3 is TGCGCCAGCACCGCTAGCGGCTCTAGCTACAATGAGCAGTTCTTC. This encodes CASTASGSSYNEQFF.

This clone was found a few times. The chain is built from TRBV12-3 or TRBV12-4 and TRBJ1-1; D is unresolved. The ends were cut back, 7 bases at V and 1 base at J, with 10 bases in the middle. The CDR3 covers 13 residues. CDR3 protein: CASMRHENTEAFF. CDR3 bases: TGTGCCAGCATGAGACACGAGAACACTGAAGCTTTCTTT.